What follows describes a single TCR beta chain. Its antigen remains unidentified. V was clipped by 0 bases and J by 1 base, with 12 bases between them. The germline V gene has CDR1 GTSNPN and CDR2 SVGIG (reference sequence). This CDR3 has 15 amino acids. Vbeta (60) and Jbeta (13) primers were used in the PCR. The protocol was immunoSEQ multiplex PCR, while the TCRdb copy is restricted to in-frame clones and leaves out a portion. This table holds 97,000 or so clones, roughly 60% found once. This record belongs to a study of cytomegalovirus exposure and HLA in healthy donors. Overall study context: Findings of an earlier analysis included about 100 million unique TCR beta sequences from some 190 million T cells.

The study, taken as a whole, reports: A likely sequencing artifact accounted for one observed cluster of highly shared sequence variants. Across HLA loci, a later analysis found differing TCR association rates, with DRB1 most and HLA-C fewest. HLA restriction was apparent for most CMV-associated TCR beta chains in a later analysis.

This chain uses TRBV30 with TRBJ2-5; perhaps TRBD1 as D (5 bases). This clonotype was obtained from a human donor in good health. Sample: PBMCs. CDR3 protein: CAWSVSETAQETQYF. Here the CDR3 DNA reads TGTGCCTGGAGTGTTTCTGAGACAGCCCAAGAGACCCAGTACTTC.